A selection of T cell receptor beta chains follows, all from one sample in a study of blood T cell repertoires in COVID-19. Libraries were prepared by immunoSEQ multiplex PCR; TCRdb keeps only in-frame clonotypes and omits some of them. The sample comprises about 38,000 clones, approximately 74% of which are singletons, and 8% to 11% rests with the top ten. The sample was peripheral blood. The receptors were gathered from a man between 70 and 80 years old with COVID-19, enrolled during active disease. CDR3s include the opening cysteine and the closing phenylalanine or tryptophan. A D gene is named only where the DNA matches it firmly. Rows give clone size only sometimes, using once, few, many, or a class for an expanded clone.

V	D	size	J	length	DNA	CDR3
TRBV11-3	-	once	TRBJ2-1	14	TGTGCCAGCAGCGTATCTGGGACTGTCAATGAGCAGTTCTTC	CASSVSGTVNEQFF
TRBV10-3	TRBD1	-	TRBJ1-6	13	TGTGCCACCGGGACAGGGGGAAAGTCACCCCTCCACTTT	CATGTGGKSPLHF
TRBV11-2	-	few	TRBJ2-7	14	TGTGCCAGCAGCCATCCTATCGGGCTCCGGGGTTTGTACTTC	CASSHPIGLRGLYF
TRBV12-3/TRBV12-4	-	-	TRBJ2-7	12	TGTGCCAGCTCGGGGGGCAGGCCCGAGCAGTACTTC	CASSGGRPEQYF
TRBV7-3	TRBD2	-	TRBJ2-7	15	TGTGCCAGCAGCCGCAGCGGGGATCCGGACCACGAGCAGTACTTC	CASSRSGDPDHEQYF
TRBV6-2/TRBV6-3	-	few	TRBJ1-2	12	TGTGCCAGCAGTTACCAGGATTATGGCTACACCTTC	CASSYQDYGYTF
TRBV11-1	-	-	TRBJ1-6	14	TGTGCCAGCAGCTCGCCCGCCCATGGCTCACCCCTCCACTTT	CASSSPAHGSPLHF
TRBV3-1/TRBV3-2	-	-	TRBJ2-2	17	TGTGCCAGCAGCCGATACCGGGACTCCCAGAACACCGGGGAGCTGTTTTTT	CASSRYRDSQNTGELFF
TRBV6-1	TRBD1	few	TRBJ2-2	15	TGTGCCAGCAGTTCAGGACAGGGGGCGGCCGGGGAGCTGTTTTTT	CASSSGQGAAGELFF
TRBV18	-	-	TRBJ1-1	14	TGTGCCAGCCAGGGAGGCGGGGCTCAAAATGAAGCTTTCTTT	CASQGGGAQNEAFF
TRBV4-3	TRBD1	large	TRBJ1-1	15	TGCGCCAGCAGCCTGTACAGGGGGCAGGACACTGAAGCTTTCTTT	CASSLYRGQDTEAFF
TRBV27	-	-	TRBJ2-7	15	TGTGCCAGCAGTTTATCACACAGTTTGATTCGCGAGCAGTACTTC	CASSLSHSLIREQYF
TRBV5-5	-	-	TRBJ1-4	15	TGTGCCAGCAGCTCCTCGACAGTCGCGACGGAAAAACTGTTTTTT	CASSSSTVATEKLFF
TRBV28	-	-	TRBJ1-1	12	TGTGCCAGCAGCCTAGGGGCCGGTGAAGCTTTCTTT	CASSLGAGEAFF
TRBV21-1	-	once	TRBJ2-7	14	TGTGCCAGCAGCAAAGTTACAATGATATACGAGCAGTACTTC	CASSKVTMIYEQYF
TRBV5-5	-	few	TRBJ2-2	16	TGTGCCAGCAGCCCTGGATTTGGCGGGCGCGCCGGGGAGCTGTTTTTT	CASSPGFGGRAGELFF
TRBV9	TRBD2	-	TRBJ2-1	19	TGTGCCAGCAGCGCTCACCTCAGACCCGGGACTAGCGGCCTCAGGGGGCAGTTCTTC	CASSAHLRPGTSGLRGQFF
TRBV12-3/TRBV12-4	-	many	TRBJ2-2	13	TGTGCCAGCAGCTTGGGGGGTGCCGGGGAGCTGTTTTTT	CASSLGGAGELFF
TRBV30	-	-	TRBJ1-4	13	TGTGCCTGGAGTGTACAGGGCGGAGAAAAACTGTTTTTT	CAWSVQGGEKLFF
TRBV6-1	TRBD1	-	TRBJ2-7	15	TGTGCCAGCAGTGACATGACAGGGATGAATACGGGGCAGTACTTC	CASSDMTGMNTGQYF
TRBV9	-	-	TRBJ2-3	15	TGTGCCAGCAGCGTAACTAGGGTGGGCACAGATACGCAGTATTTT	CASSVTRVGTDTQYF
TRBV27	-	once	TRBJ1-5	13	TGTGCCAGCACCACAGGGTTGCATCAGCCCCAGCATTTT	CASTTGLHQPQHF
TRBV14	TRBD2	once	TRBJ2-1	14	TGTGCCAGCAGCCACCTAGCGGGGGGCCGGGAGCAGTTCTTC	CASSHLAGGREQFF
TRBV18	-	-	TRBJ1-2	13	TGTGCCAGCTCACCACGACAGACCTATGGCTACACCTTC	CASSPRQTYGYTF
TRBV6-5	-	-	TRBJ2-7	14	TGTGCCAGCAGCTCGGTGAAAAGCTCCTACGAGCAGTACTTC	CASSSVKSSYEQYF
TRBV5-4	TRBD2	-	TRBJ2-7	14	TGTGCCAGCAGCCCGGGTCGGGAGGGGTACGAGCAGTACTTC	CASSPGREGYEQYF
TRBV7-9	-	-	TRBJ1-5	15	TGTGCCAGCACCAACAGTCCTTATAGCAATCAGCCCCAGCATTTT	CASTNSPYSNQPQHF
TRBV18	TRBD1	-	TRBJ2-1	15	TGTGCCAGCTCACCAGGACAGGGATTCAACAATGAGCAGTTCTTC	CASSPGQGFNNEQFF
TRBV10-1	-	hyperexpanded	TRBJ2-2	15	TGCGCCAGCAGTGACGTGAGGGAGTCACCCGGGGAGCTGTTTTTT	CASSDVRESPGELFF
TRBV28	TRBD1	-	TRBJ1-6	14	TGTGCCAGCAGTTTATTCAGGGGGCGATCACCCCTCCACTTT	CASSLFRGRSPLHF
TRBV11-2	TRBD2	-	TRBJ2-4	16	TGTGCCAGCAGCTTAGCGCCGGGACTAGCGGGAAACATTCAGTACTTC	CASSLAPGLAGNIQYF
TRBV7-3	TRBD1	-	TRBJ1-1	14	TGTGCCAGCAGCTCGACAGGGGGGAGCACTGAAGCTTTCTTT	CASSSTGGSTEAFF
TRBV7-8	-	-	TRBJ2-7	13	TGTGCCAGCAGTCCCGGGACTTTTTACGAGCAGTACTTC	CASSPGTFYEQYF